The entry below describes one T cell receptor beta chain. Its antigen is undetermined. The table came from immunoSEQ multiplex PCR; TCRdb's copy has only in-frame clones and leaves some out. The data contain around 160,000 clones, around 91% of them seen just once; the ten biggest clones take up 4% to 6%. These data are taken from a study of T cell responses to AZD1222 COVID-19 vaccine. Study-wide points: No repertoire was sampled before or during the peak T cell response, only after it. There were vaccine-associated CD4 TCRs across spike, dominant at 160-218 and 743-854.

The sequence came from an adult in good health. The starting material was peripheral blood, obtained on day 0 of AZD1222 vaccination.

Written as DNA, the CDR3 is TGTGCCAGCAGTTTACGTGGGAGGCTGGGACAGGGGATGTCAACTGAAGCTTTCTTT. The encoded protein is CASSLRGRLGQGMSTEAFF. This sequence joins TRBV27 and TRBJ1-1; 10 bases match TRBD1. The CDR3 totals 19 residues. From germline, CDR1 is MNHEY and CDR2 SMNVEV (reference sequence). V dropped 2 bases and J dropped 5; count of bases not matched to a gene: 17.